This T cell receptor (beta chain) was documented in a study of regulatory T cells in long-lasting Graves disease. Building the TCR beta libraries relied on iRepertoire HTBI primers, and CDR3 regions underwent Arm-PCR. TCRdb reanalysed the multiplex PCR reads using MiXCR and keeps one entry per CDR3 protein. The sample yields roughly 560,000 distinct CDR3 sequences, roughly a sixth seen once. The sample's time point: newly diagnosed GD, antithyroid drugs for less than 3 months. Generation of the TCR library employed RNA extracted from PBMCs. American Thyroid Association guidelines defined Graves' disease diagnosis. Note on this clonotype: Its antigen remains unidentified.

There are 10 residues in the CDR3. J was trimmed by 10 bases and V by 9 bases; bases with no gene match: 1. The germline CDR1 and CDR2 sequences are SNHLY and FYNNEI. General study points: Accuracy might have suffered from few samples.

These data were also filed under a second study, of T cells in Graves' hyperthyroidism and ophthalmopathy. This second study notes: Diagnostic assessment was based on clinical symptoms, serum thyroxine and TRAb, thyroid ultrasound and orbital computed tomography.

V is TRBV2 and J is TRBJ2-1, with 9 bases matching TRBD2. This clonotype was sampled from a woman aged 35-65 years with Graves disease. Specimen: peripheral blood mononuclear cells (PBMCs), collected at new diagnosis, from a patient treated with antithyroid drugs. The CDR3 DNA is TGTGCCAGAAGCGGGGGGGAGCAGTTCTTC. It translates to CARSGGEQFF.